This TCR beta chain was identified in a study of shared clonotypes between healthy human individuals. The study's findings and limits: When compared with the clonotypes that were shared by all four sorted-subset donors, the non-shared clonotypes turned out to have lower generation probabilities.

Trimming removed 1 base at V and 0 bases at J, with 9 bases between. CDR3 length: 16 amino acids. Germline loops: CDR1 KGHSH, CDR2 LQKENI. The protocol was immunoSEQ multiplex PCR, while the TCRdb copy is restricted to in-frame clones and leaves out a portion. Here the sample spans approximately 2.4 million clones, around 95% being singletons. This clone was seen more than once but under ten times. Antigen specificity is unknown. The TCR originated in a man younger than 30 in good health. Sequencing was performed on naive CD4+ T cells sorted from blood. Subset indicated: CD45RA+ positively selected. The V gene is TRBV18, the J gene TRBJ1-4; no definite D call. The CDR3 coding sequence is TGTGCCAGCTCACCACTGGGTCCCTCAACTAATGAAAAACTGTTTTTT. Protein sequence: CASSPLGPSTNEKLFF.